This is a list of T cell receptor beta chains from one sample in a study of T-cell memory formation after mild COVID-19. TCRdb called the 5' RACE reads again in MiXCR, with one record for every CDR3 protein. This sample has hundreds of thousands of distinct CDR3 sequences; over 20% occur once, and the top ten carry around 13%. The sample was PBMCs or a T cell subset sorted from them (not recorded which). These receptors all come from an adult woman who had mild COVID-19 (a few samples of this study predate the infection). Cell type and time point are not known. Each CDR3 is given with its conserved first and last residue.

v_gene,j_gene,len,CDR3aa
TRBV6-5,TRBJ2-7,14,CASSPGDSIYEQYF
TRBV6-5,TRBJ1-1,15,CASRYDIMGVSEAFF
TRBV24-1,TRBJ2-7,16,CATSDSGTVPSYEQYF
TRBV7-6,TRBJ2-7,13,CASSLGPRDEQYF
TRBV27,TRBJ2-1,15,CASSVLSGPYNEQFF
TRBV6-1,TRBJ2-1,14,CASIRAGAYNEQFF
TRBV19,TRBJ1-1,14,CASSLRQMNTEAFF
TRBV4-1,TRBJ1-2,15,CASSPYEDFVYGYTF
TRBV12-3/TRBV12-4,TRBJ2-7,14,CASSDRGALDEQYF
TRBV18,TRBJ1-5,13,CASSSESIQPQHF
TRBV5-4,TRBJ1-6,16,CASSPTGGGGYSPLHF
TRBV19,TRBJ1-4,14,CASRHGTSNEKLFF
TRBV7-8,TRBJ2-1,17,CASSLGTSGITYNEQFF
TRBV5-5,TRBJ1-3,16,CASSYGDRHSGNTIYF
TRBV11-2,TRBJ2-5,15,CASSFGQFGGETQYF
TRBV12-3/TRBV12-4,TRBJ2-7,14,CASSLSLLAYEQYF
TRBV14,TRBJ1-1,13,CASSQFSSLEAFF
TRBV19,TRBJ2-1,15,CASTEQGAVYNEQFF
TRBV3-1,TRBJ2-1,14,CASSQVGPGTSTFF
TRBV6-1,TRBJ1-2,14,CASSEMGAAGGYTF
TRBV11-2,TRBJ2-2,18,CASSLVPQQPYGTGELFF
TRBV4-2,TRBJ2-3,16,CASSQDAASGSDTQYF
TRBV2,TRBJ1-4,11,CASRSDWKLFF
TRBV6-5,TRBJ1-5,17,CASSSATQRGSNQPQHF
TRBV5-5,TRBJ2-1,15,CASSSREGGLGEQFF
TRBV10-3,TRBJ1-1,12,CATRRGDTEAFF
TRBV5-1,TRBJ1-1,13,CASSLGQPAEAFF